Listed below are T cell receptor beta chains from one sample, sequenced in a study of CD8+ T cells in alopecia areata. Clones were sequenced by immunoSEQ multiplex PCR, and TCRdb holds only the in-frame ones, with some missing. Counted here are roughly 180,000 clones, approximately 53% occurring once; the ten biggest clones make up about 10%. The material was CD8+ T cells sorted from blood, obtained at week 24, from a patient treated with tofacitinib. These receptors came from a human donor with alopecia areata. Each CDR3 is given with its conserved first and last residue. D genes are given only for firm matches. The size of a clone is reported for some rows only, either as once, few or many, or as a class for expanded clones.

>TRBV4-3|TRBJ1-2|NA|NA
TGCGCCAGCAGCCGAGAGACTGGAGAGGAGCGCTACACCTTC
CASSRETGEERYTF
>TRBV9|TRBJ2-6|NA|TRBD1
TGTGCCAGCAGCGTAGGACTACAGGGGGTTACTGGGGCCAACGTCCTGACTTTC
CASSVGLQGVTGANVLTF
>TRBV14|TRBJ1-4|NA|NA
TGTGCCAGCAGCCAGGCAGGGTGGGCTGAAAAACTGTTTTTT
CASSQAGWAEKLFF
>TRBV11-2|TRBJ2-1|NA|NA
TGTGCCAGCAAGTCCGGGAATGAGCAGTTCTTC
CASKSGNEQFF
>TRBV29-1|TRBJ2-3|few|TRBD2
TGCAGCGTTGACACTTTAGCGGGGGGAACAGATACGCAGTATTTT
CSVDTLAGGTDTQYF
>TRBV15|TRBJ2-2|NA|NA
TGTGCCACCAGCAGAGACTCGTTGCATGGTCGGAGTTCGGGGGAGCTGTTTTTT
CATSRDSLHGRSSGELFF
>TRBV9|TRBJ2-7|NA|NA
TGTGCCAGCAGCGTAGGAGGGTATGAAGGCGAGCAGTACTTC
CASSVGGYEGEQYF
>TRBV10-3|TRBJ2-2|few|TRBD2
TGTGCCGCCGCTCCCGGGACTAGCGGCCTCGGGGAGCTGTTTTTT
CAAAPGTSGLGELFF
>TRBV28|TRBJ1-6|NA|NA
TGTGCCAGCAGTTTAGGTCCTGGGGATTCACCCCTCCACTTT
CASSLGPGDSPLHF
>TRBV23-1|TRBJ2-7|NA|NA
TGCGCCAGCAGTCATTCATCCCTCGGAGGGGTTAGCGAGCAGTACTTC
CASSHSSLGGVSEQYF
>TRBV4-1|TRBJ2-5|NA|TRBD2
TGCGCCAGCAGCCCTCTGGGACTACGCCAAGAGACCCAGTACTTC
CASSPLGLRQETQYF
>TRBV4-3|TRBJ1-2|NA|NA
TGCGCCAGCAGCCAAGATCACCTTACTGGGAAGGGCTACACCTTC
CASSQDHLTGKGYTF
>TRBV13|TRBJ2-5|few|NA
TGTGCCAGCAGCTTAACAATTCCGGAGACCCAGTACTTC
CASSLTIPETQYF
>TRBV11-2|TRBJ1-1|many|NA
TGTGCCAGCAGGCAGGGAAACACTGAAGCTTTCTTT
CASRQGNTEAFF
>TRBV6-5|TRBJ2-1|NA|NA
TGTGCCAGCAGCATTACAGGGTTGGATGAGCAGTTCTTC
CASSITGLDEQFF
>TRBV27|TRBJ2-3|NA|NA
TGTGCCAGCAGACTAGTCCAGATACGCACAGATACGCAGTATTTT
CASRLVQIRTDTQYF
>TRBV30|TRBJ2-7|NA|NA
TGTGCCTGGAGTGTAGGAGGATACGAGCAGTACTTC
CAWSVGGYEQYF
>TRBV27|TRBJ2-7|NA|NA
TGTGCCAGCAGCTATAGGGCCACTAGTTCCTACGAGCAGTACTTC
CASSYRATSSYEQYF
>TRBV9|TRBJ1-1|NA|NA
TGTGCCAGCAGCGCCTGGGACACCACTGAAGCTTTCTTT
CASSAWDTTEAFF
>TRBV9|TRBJ1-1|once|NA
TGTGCCAGCAGCGTAGGTGGGGGACCTGAAGCTTTCTTT
CASSVGGGPEAFF
>TRBV6-4|TRBJ2-3|NA|TRBD2
TGTGCCAGCAGTGAAGGCGGGGGGGCAGGGGATACGCAGTATTTT
CASSEGGGAGDTQYF
>TRBV5-6|TRBJ1-1|NA|NA
TGTGCCAGCAACACCGGTAACACTGAAGCTTTCTTT
CASNTGNTEAFF
>TRBV19|TRBJ1-1|NA|NA
TGTGCCAGTAGTATATGGGTGGGGCAGGTCGACATGAACACTGAAGCTTTCTTT
CASSIWVGQVDMNTEAFF
>TRBV27|TRBJ1-1|NA|NA
TGTGCCAGCAGGGATAACACTGAAGCTTTCTTT
CASRDNTEAFF
>TRBV15|TRBJ2-1|few|TRBD2
TGTGCCACCAGCAGACGTAGCGGGGGGGCCAATGAGCAGTTCTTC
CATSRRSGGANEQFF
>TRBV4-3|TRBJ2-3|NA|NA
TGCGCCAGCAGCCAAGGGGACCGGGAGGATACGCAGTATTTT
CASSQGDREDTQYF
>TRBV14|TRBJ1-1|NA|NA
TGTGCCAGCAGCCAAGACCCTCGGTTTAGTGCGGAAGCTTTCTTT
CASSQDPRFSAEAFF
>TRBV5-6|TRBJ1-1|NA|NA
TGTGCCAGCACCATCGGGACTGAAGCTTTCTTT
CASTIGTEAFF
>TRBV11-2|TRBJ1-2|NA|NA
TGTGCCAGCAGCACGGGCCCTAACTATGGCTACACCTTC
CASSTGPNYGYTF
>TRBV5-5|TRBJ1-5|NA|NA
TGTGCCAGCAGCCCCATGACAGGCCTTAATCAGCCCCAGCATTTT
CASSPMTGLNQPQHF
>TRBV4-2|TRBJ2-5|NA|TRBD2
TGTGCCAGCAGCCAAGAAGATAGCGGGGGGAGGGAGACCCAGTACTTC
CASSQEDSGGRETQYF
>TRBV29-1|TRBJ1-2|NA|NA
TGCAGCGTTGAAGAAGTCGAGATTAACTATGGCTACACCTTC
CSVEEVEINYGYTF
>TRBV4-1|TRBJ2-7|NA|NA
TGCGCCAGCAGCCAAGGTACAGGGCAGTACGAGCAGTACTTC
CASSQGTGQYEQYF
>TRBV30|TRBJ2-1|few|TRBD2
TGTGCCTGGAGTGTACTAGCGGGGAGCGAGCAGTTCTTC
CAWSVLAGSEQFF
>TRBV25-1|TRBJ1-1|NA|NA
TGTGCCAGCACCCCCGGAACCCGTCAGGAAGCTTTCTTT
CASTPGTRQEAFF
>TRBV2|TRBJ1-4|NA|NA
TGTGCCAGCAGTGAAACGGGTTTCGAAGGGGAAAAACTGTTTTTT
CASSETGFEGEKLFF
>TRBV5-4|TRBJ2-1|few|TRBD1
TGTGCCAGCAGCTTGGAGACAGGGGGCAAGTACAATGAGCAGTTCTTC
CASSLETGGKYNEQFF
>TRBV19|TRBJ2-1|NA|NA
TGTGCCAGTAGTATAGACCAGGACTCTCAGTTCTTC
CASSIDQDSQFF
>TRBV27|TRBJ2-7|NA|NA
TGTGCCAGCAGTACGTCCGGGGGCGAAAAGACCTACGAGCAGTACTTC
CASSTSGGEKTYEQYF
>TRBV7-9|TRBJ1-2|NA|NA
TGTGCCAGCAGCTTGGCACCCACCTTTGGCTATGGCTACACCTTC
CASSLAPTFGYGYTF
>TRBV11-2|TRBJ2-2|NA|TRBD1
TGTGCCAGCAGCGATCCGACAGGGGGAACCGGGGAGCTGTTTTTT
CASSDPTGGTGELFF
>TRBV11-2|TRBJ2-7|few|NA
TGTGCCAGCAGTACGGTCTCCTACGAGCAGTACTTC
CASSTVSYEQYF
>TRBV29-1|TRBJ2-7|few|NA
TGCAGCGCCTCCGGGTCCCACTACGAGCAGTACTTC
CSASGSHYEQYF
>TRBV5-6|TRBJ2-1|NA|NA
TGTGCCAGCAGCTTGCAGGGCATTGAGCAGTTCTTC
CASSLQGIEQFF
>TRBV7-9|TRBJ2-2|NA|NA
TGTGCCAGCAGCTACCCCTTAAACACCGGGGAGCTGTTTTTT
CASSYPLNTGELFF
>TRBV30|TRBJ1-4|NA|NA
TGTGCCTGGAAAATTGAGGGTGAAAAACTGTTTTTT
CAWKIEGEKLFF
>TRBV5-6|TRBJ2-2|NA|TRBD1
TGTGCCAGCAGTTTAACCGGGACAGGGGCTGCCGGGGAGCTGTTTTTT
CASSLTGTGAAGELFF
>TRBV29-1|TRBJ1-2|NA|NA
TGCAGCGTCGGCAGAGGACAGTATGGCTACACCTTC
CSVGRGQYGYTF